A single sample gave rise to the 28 T cell receptor beta chains below, sequenced in a study of shared clonotypes between healthy human individuals. Naive CD8 populations comprised CD45RO-negative cells positively selected for CCR7, excluding terminally differentiated effector memory CD45RA+ cells. Profiling relied on immunoSEQ multiplex PCR, and the TCRdb table lists in-frame clones only, not all of them. This table holds approximately 2,000,000 clones, roughly 95% found once. Source material: naive CD8+ T cells from PBMCs. The receptors were gathered from a man younger than 35 in good health. Some clones in this sample may be carry-over from other donors' samples.

This chain joins TRBV27 and TRBJ2-7; D may correspond to TRBD1 or TRBD2 (5 bases each). Germline V CDR1 and CDR2: MNHEY, SMNVEV (reference sequence). The length of the CDR3 is 14 residues. Trimming shortened V by 2 bases and J by 2 bases, and 10 bases separated the two germline ends. DNA for the CDR3: TGTGCCAGCAGTTTAGGGGACGTTCCCTACGAGCAGTACTTC. As protein: CASSLGDVPYEQYF.

The rearrangement joins TRBV5-5 to TRBJ1-2; weak D call: TRBD1 (5 bases). Trimming took 3 bases from V and 0 from J, leaving 15 bases between them. The CDR3 extends over 16 amino acids. Germline assignment: CDR1 SGHKS and CDR2 YYEKEE (reference sequence). The CDR3 sequence: CASSSAGLQANYGYTF. In nucleotides, the CDR3 is TGTGCCAGCAGCTCCGCGGGGCTCCAAGCTAACTATGGCTACACCTTC.

The rearrangement joins TRBV9 to TRBJ1-2; D unresolved. The V and J ends lost 4 bases and 9 bases respectively, with 28 bases between them. Looked up from germline, CDR1 is SGDLS and CDR2 is YYNGEE. The CDR3 extends over 17 amino acids. The CDR3 reads CASSPTKGSGGFRSYTF. In nucleotides, the CDR3 is TGTGCCAGCAGCCCCACGAAAGGGTCTGGAGGGTTTAGGAGCTACACCTTC.

The chain couples TRBV5-6 to TRBJ2-1, with 9 bases that match TRBD1. The germline V gene has CDR1 SGHDT and CDR2 YYEEEE. This CDR3 has 16 residues. After removal of 0 bases from V and 6 bases from J, the junction contained 7 bases not matched to a gene. In DNA form, the CDR3 reads TGTGCCAGCAGCTTGGGGTACGCGGGACAGGGCAATGAGCAGTTCTTC. This translates into CASSLGYAGQGNEQFF.

This clone was detected only once. The J gene is TRBJ2-2, the V gene TRBV7-2; the D gene is possibly TRBD2 (6 bases). V was pared by 2 bases and J by 4 bases, with 17 bases between. Germline V gives CDR1 SGHTA, CDR2 FQGNSA. This CDR3 is 17 amino acids long. CDR3 nucleotide sequence: TGTGCCAGCAGCTTATTACAGGCTAGCGCGATCACCGGGGAGCTGTTTTTT. This translates into CASSLLQASAITGELFF.

This sequence joins TRBV4-1 and TRBJ2-7, with 8 bases matching TRBD2. Germline CDR1 and CDR2: MGHRA and YSYEKL. This CDR3 is built from 15 residues. Trimming cost V 2 bases and J 2 bases; bases outside gene matches: 5. The CDR3 reads CASSQLAGEAYEQYF. The CDR3 coding sequence is TGCGCCAGCAGCCAACTAGCGGGTGAGGCCTACGAGCAGTACTTC.

The V call is TRBV27, the J call TRBJ1-5, with a possible D match to TRBD1 (6 bases). This CDR3 is 15 amino acids long. Germline-derived CDR1 and CDR2 are MNHEY and SMNVEV (reference sequence). Trimming took 5 bases from V and 4 from J, leaving 15 bases between them. The CDR3 DNA reads as TGTGCCAGCAGTGGGGACGGGGGCCTAAATCAGCCCCAGCATTTT. Protein sequence: CASSGDGGLNQPQHF.

The V gene is TRBV28, the J gene TRBJ2-1; D gene uncertain. The CDR3 is 14 amino acids. Germline V gene sequence: CDR1 MDHEN, CDR2 SYDVKM. Trimming cost V 3 bases and J 8 bases, with 14 bases left between them. The CDR3 nucleotides are TGTGCCAGCAGTTTGAGGTCAGTTTCGGATGAGCAGTTCTTC. This encodes CASSLRSVSDEQFF.

This clone was observed once. In the same sample, other DNA sequences code for this CDR3. V gene TRBV7-6 combines with J gene TRBJ2-7; the match to TRBD2 covers 7 bases. Unmatched junction bases numbered 4, after V lost 5 bases and J lost 0 bases. Germline values: CDR1 SGHVS, CDR2 FNYEAQ. The CDR3 contains 14 residues. CDR3 region: CASSPGTTSYEQYF. The DNA for the CDR3 is TGTGCCAGCAGCCCAGGGACTACCTCCTACGAGCAGTACTTC.

The chain uses TRBV5-1 and TRBJ2-7; possibly TRBD2 for D (5 bases). V was clipped by 0 bases and J by 3 bases, with 13 bases between them. CDR3 size: 15 residues. CDR1 SGHRS and CDR2 YFSETQ come from the germline V gene. CDR3 residues: CASSLDSGSGYEQYF. Here the CDR3 DNA reads TGCGCCAGCAGCTTGGATTCGGGGTCGGGCTACGAGCAGTACTTC.

The gene calls are TRBV28 and TRBJ2-7; 9 positions match TRBD1. The ends lost 5 bases at V and 5 bases at J; junction bases unmatched: 10. The CDR3 spans 15 residues. Germline CDR1 and CDR2: MDHEN and SYDVKM. In DNA, the CDR3 is TGTGCCAGCAGTCGTACCGGGACAGGGAACGACGAGCAGTACTTC. It translates to CASSRTGTGNDEQYF.

The chain combines TRBV29-1 with TRBJ2-7, with D maybe TRBD2 (5 bases). V was trimmed by 5 bases and J by 4 bases, leaving 15 bases between them. Germline V gives CDR1 SQVTM, CDR2 ANQGSEA. The CDR3 loop spans 13 amino acids. The CDR3 DNA sequence: TGCAGCGTTAAGTGGGGAGCTCTGTACGAGCAGTACTTC. It yields the protein CSVKWGALYEQYF.

The rearrangement joins TRBV28 to TRBJ2-1; TRBD2 matches at 11 bases. The CDR3 spans 17 residues. The V gene's germline CDR1 is MDHEN and CDR2 SYDVKM. V was clipped by 5 bases and J by 7 bases; unmatched bases: 13. CDR3 protein: CASSPLRTSGRGNEQFF. The CDR3 coding sequence is TGTGCCAGCAGTCCGCTTCGAACTAGCGGGAGAGGGAATGAGCAGTTCTTC.

The chain uses TRBV7-9 and TRBJ1-4; no clear D. Germline loops: CDR1 SEHNR, CDR2 FQNEAQ (reference sequence). This CDR3 spans 16 amino acids. Trimming cost V 5 bases and J 7 bases, with 20 bases left between them. Written as DNA, the CDR3 is TGTGCCAGCAGCCCGAGAGGTGGCGGAGATTCTGAAAAACTGTTTTTT. It yields the protein CASSPRGGGDSEKLFF. The variable domain in full, with the rest retrieved from reference TRBV7-9 and TRBJ1-4, is DTGVSQNPRHKITKRGQNVTFRCDPISEHNRLYWYRQTLGQGPEFLTYFQNEAQLEKSRLLSDRFSAERPKGSFSTLEIQRTEQGDSAMYLCASSPRGGGDSEKLFFGSGTQLSVL.

V usage is TRBV10-3 and J usage is TRBJ2-7, with TRBD1 identical over 7 bases. The V gene's germline CDR1 is ENHRY and CDR2 SYGVKD. CDR3 length equals 15 residues. With V trimmed by 4 bases and J by 2 bases, 8 bases remained unmatched. CDR3 sequence: CAISVRQGVAYEQYF. The CDR3 DNA reads TGTGCCATCAGTGTCCGGCAGGGGGTGGCCTACGAGCAGTACTTC.

The V and J genes are TRBV7-8 and TRBJ2-2, with TRBD2 matching over 8 bases. V shed 2 bases, J shed 6 bases, and the junction held 8 bases outside the gene matches. Germline loops: CDR1 SGHVS, CDR2 FQNEAQ. The CDR3 has 16 residues. DNA of the CDR3: TGTGCCAGCAGCTTATTTCTAGCGGGTTTATCCGGGGAGCTGTTTTTT. Translating gives CASSLFLAGLSGELFF. Together with reference TRBV7-8 and TRBJ2-2, the CDR3 gives the full variable domain: GAGVSQSPRYKVAKRGQDVALRCDPISGHVSLFWYQQALGQGPEFLTYFQNEAQLDKSGLPSDRFFAERPEGSVSTLKIQRTQQEDSAVYLCASSLFLAGLSGELFFGEGSRLTVL.

This chain uses TRBV7-9 with TRBJ2-2, with a possible D match to TRBD2 (6 bases). Between the trimmed V and J ends, which lost 5 bases and 3 bases, there was a span of 19 bases. The V gene's germline CDR1 is SEHNR and CDR2 FQNEAQ (reference sequence). The CDR3 runs to 17 residues. CDR3 nucleotide sequence: TGTGCCAGCAGCGCTCCCGCGGTGACTAGGGACACCGGGGAGCTGTTTTTT. Translated: CASSAPAVTRDTGELFF.

J is TRBJ2-5 and V is TRBV7-9, with D possibly TRBD1 on 5 matching bases. Germline values: CDR1 SEHNR, CDR2 FQNEAQ (reference sequence). Trimming removed 10 bases from V and 5 bases from J, with 23 bases in between. This CDR3 region has 15 residues. In DNA, the CDR3 is TGTGCCACCTCGAAGGGGCAGAACCTTATGGAGACCCAGTACTTC. This sequence encodes CATSKGQNLMETQYF. Combining the CDR3 with reference TRBV7-9 and TRBJ2-5 gives the whole variable domain DTGVSQNPRHKITKRGQNVTFRCDPISEHNRLYWYRQTLGQGPEFLTYFQNEAQLEKSRLLSDRFSAERPKGSFSTLEIQRTEQGDSAMYLCATSKGQNLMETQYFGPGTRLLVL.

The gene calls are TRBV5-8 and TRBJ2-7; 7 bases fit TRBD1. The ends lost 5 bases at V and 5 bases at J; junction bases unmatched: 13. The germline V gene encodes CDR1 SGHTS and CDR2 YDEGEE. The CDR3 is made up of 15 amino acids. The CDR3 nucleotides are TGTGCCAGCAGGAGGTTGGGACAGCCTGTTGACGAGCAGTACTTC. Translation gives CASRRLGQPVDEQYF. Supplemented by reference TRBV5-8 and TRBJ2-7, the full variable domain reads EAGVTQSPTHLIKTRGQQATLRCSPISGHTSVYWYQQALGLGLQFLLWYDEGEERNRGNFPPRFSGRQFPNYSSELNVNALELEDSALYLCASRRLGQPVDEQYFGPGTRLTVT.

On this clone itself: This sample also contains other DNA sequences that code for the same CDR3. The chain combines TRBV14 with TRBJ2-5; D remains ambiguous. This CDR3 comprises 13 residues. With 0 bases removed from V and 4 bases from J, the gap between germline ends came to 6 bases. Per germline, CDR1 SGHDN and CDR2 FVKESK. The CDR3 bases are TGTGCCAGCAGCCAAGATTTCGGAGAGACCCAGTACTTC. Its protein product is CASSQDFGETQYF.

CDR3 bases: TGTGCCAGCAGCTCCGGACAGGGAGGCACCGGGGAGCTGTTTTTT. Amino acid sequence: CASSSGQGGTGELFF. The J gene is TRBJ2-2, the V gene TRBV5-8; 8 positions agree with TRBD1. This CDR3 region has 15 residues. Germline CDR1 and CDR2: SGHTS and YDEGEE. The junction had 5 bases not matched to a gene; V was cut back by 3 bases and J by 4 bases.

The CDR3 nucleotides are TGCAGCGTTGTTGGGAAAGAGCGGGAGGTACGATACAATGAGCAGTTCTTC. This sequence encodes CSVVGKEREVRYNEQFF. This sequence joins TRBV29-1 and TRBJ2-1; TRBD2 agrees at 9 bases. V lost 4 bases and J lost 4; bases outside the gene matches: 14. This CDR3 region has 17 residues. Per germline, CDR1 SQVTM and CDR2 ANQGSEA.

The chain employs TRBV7-9 and TRBJ2-5; D is possibly TRBD2 (5 bases). The germline V gene encodes CDR1 SEHNR and CDR2 FQNEAQ (reference sequence). The V end was cut by 5 bases, the J end by 5 bases, with 18 bases between. This CDR3 contains 15 residues. CDR3: CASSPPVGMQETQYF. The CDR3 DNA sequence: TGTGCCAGCAGCCCCCCCGTCGGGATGCAGGAGACCCAGTACTTC.

As concerns this clone: Other DNA sequences in the sample encode the same CDR3. This chain links TRBV7-9 with TRBJ2-7; no clear D gene. This CDR3 region has 13 residues. The germline CDR1 and CDR2 sequences are SEHNR and FQNEAQ (reference sequence). V was clipped by 0 bases and J by 2 bases, with 5 bases between them. The CDR3 region is CASSLAAAYEQYF. CDR3 DNA: TGTGCCAGCAGCTTAGCGGCCGCCTACGAGCAGTACTTC. The entire variable domain, with the rest obtained from reference TRBV7-9 and TRBJ2-7, is as follows: DTGVSQNPRHKITKRGQNVTFRCDPISEHNRLYWYRQTLGQGPEFLTYFQNEAQLEKSRLLSDRFSAERPKGSFSTLEIQRTEQGDSAMYLCASSLAAAYEQYFGPGTRLTVT.

The V gene is TRBV5-1, the J gene TRBJ2-7, with D possibly being TRBD1 or TRBD2 (5 bases each). The germline CDR1 and CDR2 sequences are SGHRS and YFSETQ. V was clipped by 4 bases and J by 4 bases, with 21 bases between them. This CDR3 comprises 16 residues. This chain's CDR3 is CASSGSYSGTYYEQYF. The CDR3 bases are TGCGCCAGCAGCGGTTCGTATTCCGGGACCTATTACGAGCAGTACTTC.

The gene calls are TRBV7-9 and TRBJ2-5; possibly TRBD1 for D (6 bases). Germline-derived CDR1 and CDR2 are SEHNR and FQNEAQ (reference sequence). CDR3 length equals 15 residues. V was shortened by 1 base and J by 5 bases, with 14 bases between the two germline ends. The CDR3 protein is CASSLGTVAKETQYF. The CDR3 DNA follows: TGTGCCAGCAGCTTAGGGACAGTCGCGAAGGAGACCCAGTACTTC.

This chain links TRBV15 with TRBJ2-7, with D hard to call. The germline gives CDR1 LNHNV, CDR2 YYDKDF (reference sequence). The V end lost 0 bases, the J end lost 6 bases, and 21 bases lay between the germline ends. This CDR3 is built from 17 residues. Here the CDR3 reads CATSRDFVEALNLEQYF. The CDR3, as DNA: TGTGCCACCAGCAGAGATTTTGTAGAAGCGTTAAACCTCGAGCAGTACTTC.

The chain is built from TRBV5-5 and TRBJ2-2; TRBD1 matches 10 bases. V lost 4 bases and J lost 5; bases outside the gene matches: 5. This CDR3 has 15 amino acids. Germline values: CDR1 SGHKS, CDR2 YYEKEE (reference sequence). CDR3 amino acids: CASSLDRGRTGELFF. CDR3 nucleotides: TGTGCCAGCAGCCTTGACAGGGGGCGGACCGGGGAGCTGTTTTTT.